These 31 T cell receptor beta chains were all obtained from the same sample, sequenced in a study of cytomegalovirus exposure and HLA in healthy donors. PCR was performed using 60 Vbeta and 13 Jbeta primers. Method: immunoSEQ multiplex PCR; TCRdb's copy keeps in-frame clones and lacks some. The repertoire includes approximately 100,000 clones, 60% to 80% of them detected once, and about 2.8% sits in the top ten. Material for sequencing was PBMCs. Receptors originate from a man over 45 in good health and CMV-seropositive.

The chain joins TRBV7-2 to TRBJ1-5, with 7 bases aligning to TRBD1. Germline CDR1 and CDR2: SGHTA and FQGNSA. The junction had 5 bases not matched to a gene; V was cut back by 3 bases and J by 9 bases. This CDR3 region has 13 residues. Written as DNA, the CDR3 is TGTGCCAGCAGCTTGGGACAGCTTAGGCCCCAGCATTTT. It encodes CASSLGQLRPQHF.

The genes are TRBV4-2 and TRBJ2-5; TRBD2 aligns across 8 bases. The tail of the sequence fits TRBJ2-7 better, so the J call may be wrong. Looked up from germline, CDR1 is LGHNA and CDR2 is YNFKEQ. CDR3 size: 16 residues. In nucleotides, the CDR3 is TGTGCCAGCAGCCCTACACCGGGACTAGACTCCTACGAGCAGTACTTC. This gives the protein CASSPTPGLDSYEQYF.

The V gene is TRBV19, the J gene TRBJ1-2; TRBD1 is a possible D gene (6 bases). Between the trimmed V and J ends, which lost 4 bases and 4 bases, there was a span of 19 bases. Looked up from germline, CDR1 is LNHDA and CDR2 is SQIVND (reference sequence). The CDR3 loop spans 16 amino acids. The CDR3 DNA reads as TGTGCCAGTAGTACAAGGGACAAGGTTTCCCTCTATGGCTACACCTTC. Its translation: CASSTRDKVSLYGYTF. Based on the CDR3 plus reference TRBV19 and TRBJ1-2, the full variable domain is DGGITQSPKYLFRKEGQNVTLSCEQNLNHDAMYWYRQDPGQGLRLIYYSQIVNDFQKGDIAEGYSVSREKKESFPLTVTSAQKNPTAFYLCASSTRDKVSLYGYTFGSGTRLTVV.

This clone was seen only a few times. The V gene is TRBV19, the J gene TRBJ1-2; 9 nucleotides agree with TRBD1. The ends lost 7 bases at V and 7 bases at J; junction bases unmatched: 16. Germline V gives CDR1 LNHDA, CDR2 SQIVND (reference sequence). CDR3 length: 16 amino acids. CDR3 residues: CASTFAGQGFGSGYTF. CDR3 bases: TGTGCCAGTACCTTTGCGGGACAGGGCTTTGGTAGTGGCTACACCTTC.

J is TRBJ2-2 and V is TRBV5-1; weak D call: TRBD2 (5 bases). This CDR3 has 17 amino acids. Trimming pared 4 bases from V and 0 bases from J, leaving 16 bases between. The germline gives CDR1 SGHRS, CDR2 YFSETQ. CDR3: CASSRFLRAPNTGELFF. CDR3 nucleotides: TGCGCCAGCAGCCGTTTTTTGAGGGCCCCGAACACCGGGGAGCTGTTTTTT. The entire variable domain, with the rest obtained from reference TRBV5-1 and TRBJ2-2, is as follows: KAGVTQTPRYLIKTRGQQVTLSCSPISGHRSVSWYQQTPGQGLQFLFEYFSETQRNKGNFPGRFSGRQFSNSRSEMNVSTLELGDSALYLCASSRFLRAPNTGELFFGEGSRLTVL.

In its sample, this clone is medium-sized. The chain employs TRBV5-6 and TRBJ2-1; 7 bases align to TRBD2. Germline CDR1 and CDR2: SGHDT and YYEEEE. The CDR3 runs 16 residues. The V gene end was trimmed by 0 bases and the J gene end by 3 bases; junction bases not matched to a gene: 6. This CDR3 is CASSLDAGEVYNEQFF. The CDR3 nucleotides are TGTGCCAGCAGCTTGGATGCGGGGGAAGTCTACAATGAGCAGTTCTTC.

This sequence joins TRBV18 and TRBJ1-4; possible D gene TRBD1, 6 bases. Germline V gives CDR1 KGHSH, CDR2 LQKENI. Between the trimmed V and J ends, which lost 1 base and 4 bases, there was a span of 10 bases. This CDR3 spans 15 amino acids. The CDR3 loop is CASSPRWTDNEKLFF. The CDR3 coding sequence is TGTGCCAGCTCACCACGTTGGACAGATAATGAAAAACTGTTTTTT.

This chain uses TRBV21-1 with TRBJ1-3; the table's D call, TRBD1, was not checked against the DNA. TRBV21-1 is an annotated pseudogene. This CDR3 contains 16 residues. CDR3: CASSKVRAGSGNTIYF. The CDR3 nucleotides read TGTGCCAGCAGCAAAGTTAGGGCAGGGTCCGGAAACACCATATATTTT.

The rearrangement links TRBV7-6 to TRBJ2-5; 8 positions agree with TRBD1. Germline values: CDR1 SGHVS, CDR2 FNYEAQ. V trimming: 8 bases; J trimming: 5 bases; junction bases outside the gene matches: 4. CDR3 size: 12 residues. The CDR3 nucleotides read TGTGCCAGCGGGACAGGAGGGGAGACCCAGTACTTC. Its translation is CASGTGGETQYF. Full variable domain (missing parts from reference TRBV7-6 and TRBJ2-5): GAGVSQSPRYKVTKRGQDVALRCDPISGHVSLYWYRQALGQGPEFLTYFNYEAQQDKSGLPNDRFSAERPEGSISTLTIQRTEQRDSAMYRCASGTGGETQYFGPGTRLLVL.

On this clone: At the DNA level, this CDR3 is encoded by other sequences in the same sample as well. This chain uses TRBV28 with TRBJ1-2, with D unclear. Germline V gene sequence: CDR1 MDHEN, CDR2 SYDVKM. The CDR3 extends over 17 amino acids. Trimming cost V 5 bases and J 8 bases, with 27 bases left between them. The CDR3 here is CASSTDETGEFLKGYTF. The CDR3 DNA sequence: TGTGCCAGCAGTACAGATGAGACCGGGGAATTTCTAAAGGGCTACACCTTC.

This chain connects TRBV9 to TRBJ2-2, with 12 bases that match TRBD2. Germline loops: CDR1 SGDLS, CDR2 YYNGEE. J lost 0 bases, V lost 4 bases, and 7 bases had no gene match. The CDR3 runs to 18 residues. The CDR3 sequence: CASSLGLAGGPNTGELFF. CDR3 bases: TGTGCCAGCAGCTTAGGGCTAGCGGGGGGGCCGAACACCGGGGAGCTGTTTTTT.

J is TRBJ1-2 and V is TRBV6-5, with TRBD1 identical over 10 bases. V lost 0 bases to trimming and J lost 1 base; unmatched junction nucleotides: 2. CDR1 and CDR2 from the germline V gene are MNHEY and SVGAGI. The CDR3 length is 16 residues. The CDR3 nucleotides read TGTGCCAGCAGTTACTCGGGACAGGGGCGTAACTATGGCTACACCTTC. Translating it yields CASSYSGQGRNYGYTF.

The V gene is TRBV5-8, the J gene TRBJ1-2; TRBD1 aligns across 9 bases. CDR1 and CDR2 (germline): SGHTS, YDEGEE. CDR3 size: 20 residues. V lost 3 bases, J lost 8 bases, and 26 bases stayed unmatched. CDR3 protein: CASSSTNPKQGAKARRGYTF. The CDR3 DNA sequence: TGTGCCAGCAGCTCAACGAATCCCAAACAGGGGGCAAAGGCGAGAAGGGGCTACACCTTC.

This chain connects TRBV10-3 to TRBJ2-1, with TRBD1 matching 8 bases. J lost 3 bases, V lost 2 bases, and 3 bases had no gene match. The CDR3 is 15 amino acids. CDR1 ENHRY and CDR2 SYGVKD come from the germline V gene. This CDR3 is CAISEKGQVYNEQFF. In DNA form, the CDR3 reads TGTGCCATCAGTGAGAAGGGACAGGTCTACAATGAGCAGTTCTTC.

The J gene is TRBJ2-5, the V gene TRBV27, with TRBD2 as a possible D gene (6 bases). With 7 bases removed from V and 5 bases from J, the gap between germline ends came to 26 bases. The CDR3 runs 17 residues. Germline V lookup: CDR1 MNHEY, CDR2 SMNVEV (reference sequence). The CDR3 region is CASTTTVRRESWETQYF. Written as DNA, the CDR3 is TGTGCCAGCACCACTACAGTTCGACGGGAGTCATGGGAGACCCAGTACTTC.

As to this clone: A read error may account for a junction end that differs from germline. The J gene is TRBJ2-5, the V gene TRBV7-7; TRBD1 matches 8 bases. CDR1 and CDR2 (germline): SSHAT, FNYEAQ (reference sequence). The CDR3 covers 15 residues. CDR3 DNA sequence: TGTGCCAGCAGCTTCTCCCTGGACAGGGAGGAGACCCGGTACTTC. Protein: CASSFSLDREETRYF.

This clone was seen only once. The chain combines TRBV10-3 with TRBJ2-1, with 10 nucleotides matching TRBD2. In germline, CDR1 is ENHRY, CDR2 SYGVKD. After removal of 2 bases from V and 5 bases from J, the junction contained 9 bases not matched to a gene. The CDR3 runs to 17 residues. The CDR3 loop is CAISEAGGLAANNEQFF. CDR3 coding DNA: TGTGCCATCAGTGAGGCGGGAGGACTAGCGGCCAACAATGAGCAGTTCTTC.

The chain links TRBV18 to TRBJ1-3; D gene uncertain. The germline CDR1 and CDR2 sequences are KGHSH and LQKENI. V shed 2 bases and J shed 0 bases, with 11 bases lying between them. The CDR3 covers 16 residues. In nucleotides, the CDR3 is TGTGCCAGCTCACCATCCCACAGAATCTCTGGAAACACCATATATTTT. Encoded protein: CASSPSHRISGNTIYF.

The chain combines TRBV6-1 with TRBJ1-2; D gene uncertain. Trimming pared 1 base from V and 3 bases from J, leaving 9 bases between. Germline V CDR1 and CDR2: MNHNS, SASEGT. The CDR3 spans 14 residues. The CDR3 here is CASSEGEEYYGYTF. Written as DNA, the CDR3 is TGTGCCAGCAGTGAAGGGGAGGAGTACTATGGCTACACCTTC.

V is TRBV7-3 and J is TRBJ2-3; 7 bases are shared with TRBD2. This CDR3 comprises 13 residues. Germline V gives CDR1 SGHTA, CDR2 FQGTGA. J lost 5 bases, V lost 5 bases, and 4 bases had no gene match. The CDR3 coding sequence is TGTGCCAGCAGCCTCGGGACTAAAGATACGCAGTATTTT. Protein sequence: CASSLGTKDTQYF. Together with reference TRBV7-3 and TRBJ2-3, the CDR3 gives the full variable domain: GAGVSQTPSNKVTEKGKYVELRCDPISGHTALYWYRQSLGQGPEFLIYFQGTGAADDSGLPNDRFFAVRPEGSVSTLKIQRTERGDSAVYLCASSLGTKDTQYFGPGTRLTVL.

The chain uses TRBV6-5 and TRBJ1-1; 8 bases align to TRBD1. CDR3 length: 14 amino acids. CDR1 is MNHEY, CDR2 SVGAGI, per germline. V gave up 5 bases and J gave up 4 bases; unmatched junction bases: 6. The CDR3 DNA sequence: TGTGCCAGCAGTGAGGACAGGGCAAGCACTGAAGCTTTCTTT. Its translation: CASSEDRASTEAFF.

DNA of the CDR3: TGCAGCGTTCCGGGACAGGGGGTCCACGGGGAGCTGTTTTTT. Protein: CSVPGQGVHGELFF. The chain is built from TRBV29-1 and TRBJ2-2; TRBD1 agrees at 11 bases. The CDR3 sequence is 14 residues long. V lost 5 bases and J lost 7; bases outside the gene matches: 6. The V gene's germline CDR1 is SQVTM and CDR2 ANQGSEA.

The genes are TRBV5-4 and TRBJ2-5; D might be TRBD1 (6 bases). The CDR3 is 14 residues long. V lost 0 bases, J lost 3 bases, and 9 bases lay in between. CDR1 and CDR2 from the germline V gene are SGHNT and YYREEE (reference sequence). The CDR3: CASSLGGPKETQYF. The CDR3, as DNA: TGTGCCAGCAGCTTGGGGGGGCCAAAAGAGACCCAGTACTTC.

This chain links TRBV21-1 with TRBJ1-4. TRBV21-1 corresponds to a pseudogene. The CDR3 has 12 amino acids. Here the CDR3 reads CASSYRGESVFF. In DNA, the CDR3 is TGTGCCAGCAGTTACCGGGGGGAGTCGGTGTTTTTT.

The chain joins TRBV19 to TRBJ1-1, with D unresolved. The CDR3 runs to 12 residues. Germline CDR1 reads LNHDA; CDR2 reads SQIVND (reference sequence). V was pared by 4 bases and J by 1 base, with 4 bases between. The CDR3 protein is CASSTGNTEAFF. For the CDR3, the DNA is TGTGCCAGTAGTACCGGGAACACTGAAGCTTTCTTT.

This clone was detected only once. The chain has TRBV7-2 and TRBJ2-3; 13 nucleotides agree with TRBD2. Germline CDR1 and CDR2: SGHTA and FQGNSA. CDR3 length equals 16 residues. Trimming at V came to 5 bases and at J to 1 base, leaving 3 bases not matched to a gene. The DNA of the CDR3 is TGTGCCAGCAGCCGACTAGCGGGGGGACGCACAGATACGCAGTATTTT. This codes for CASSRLAGGRTDTQYF.

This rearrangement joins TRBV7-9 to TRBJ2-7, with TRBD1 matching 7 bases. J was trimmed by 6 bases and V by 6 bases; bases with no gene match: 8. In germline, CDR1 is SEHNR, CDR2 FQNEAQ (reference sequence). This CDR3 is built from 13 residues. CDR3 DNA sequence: TGTGCCAGCAGTCCCAGACAGGGATCCGAGCAGTACTTC. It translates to CASSPRQGSEQYF.

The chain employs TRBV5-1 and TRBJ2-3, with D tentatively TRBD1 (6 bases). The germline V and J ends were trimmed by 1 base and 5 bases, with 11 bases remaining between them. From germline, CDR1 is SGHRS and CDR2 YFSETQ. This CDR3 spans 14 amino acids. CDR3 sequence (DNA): TGCGCCAGCAGCTTGACAGGGTCGCTAGATACGCAGTATTTT. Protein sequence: CASSLTGSLDTQYF.

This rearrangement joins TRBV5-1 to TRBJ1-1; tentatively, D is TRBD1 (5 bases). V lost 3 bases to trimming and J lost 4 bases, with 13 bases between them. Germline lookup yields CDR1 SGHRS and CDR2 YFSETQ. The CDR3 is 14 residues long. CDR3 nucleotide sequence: TGCGCCAGCAGCTCTTCGACAGCTCTCACTGAAGCTTTCTTT. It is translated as CASSSSTALTEAFF.

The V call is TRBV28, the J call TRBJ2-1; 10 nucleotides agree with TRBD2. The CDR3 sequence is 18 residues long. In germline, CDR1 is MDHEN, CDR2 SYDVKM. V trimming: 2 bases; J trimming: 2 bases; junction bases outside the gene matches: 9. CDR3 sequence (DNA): TGTGCCAGCAGTTTAGATCGGCTAGCGGGGGACACCTACAATGAGCAGTTCTTC. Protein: CASSLDRLAGDTYNEQFF.

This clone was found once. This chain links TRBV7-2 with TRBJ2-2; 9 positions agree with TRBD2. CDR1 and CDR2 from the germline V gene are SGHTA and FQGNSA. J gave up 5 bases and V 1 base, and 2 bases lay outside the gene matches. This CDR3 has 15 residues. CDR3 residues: CASSLVSGGTGELFF. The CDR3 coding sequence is TGTGCCAGCAGCTTAGTTAGCGGGGGTACCGGGGAGCTGTTTTTT.